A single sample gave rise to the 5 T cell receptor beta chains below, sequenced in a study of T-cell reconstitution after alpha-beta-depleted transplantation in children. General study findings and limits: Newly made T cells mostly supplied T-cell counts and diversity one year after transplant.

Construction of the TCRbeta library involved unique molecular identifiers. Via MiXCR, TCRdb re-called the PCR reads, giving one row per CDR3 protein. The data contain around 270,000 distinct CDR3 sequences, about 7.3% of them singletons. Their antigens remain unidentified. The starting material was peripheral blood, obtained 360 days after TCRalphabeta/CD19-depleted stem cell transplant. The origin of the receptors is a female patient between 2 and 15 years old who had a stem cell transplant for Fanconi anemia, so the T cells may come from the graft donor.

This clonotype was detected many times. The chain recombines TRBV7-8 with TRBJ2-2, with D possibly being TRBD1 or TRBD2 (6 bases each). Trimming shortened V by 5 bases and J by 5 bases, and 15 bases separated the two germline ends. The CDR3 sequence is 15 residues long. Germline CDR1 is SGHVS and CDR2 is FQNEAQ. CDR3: CASSHAGHRTGELFF. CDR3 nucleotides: TGTGCCAGCAGCCACGCGGGACATCGAACCGGGGAGCTGTTTTTT.

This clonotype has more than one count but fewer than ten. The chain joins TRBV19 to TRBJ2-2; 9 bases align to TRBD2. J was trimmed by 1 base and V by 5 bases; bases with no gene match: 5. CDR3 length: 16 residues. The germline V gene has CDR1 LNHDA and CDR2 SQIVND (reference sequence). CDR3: CASSQRGAVNTGELFF. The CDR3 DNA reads TGTGCCAGTAGTCAGCGGGGGGCCGTGAACACCGGGGAGCTGTTTTTT.

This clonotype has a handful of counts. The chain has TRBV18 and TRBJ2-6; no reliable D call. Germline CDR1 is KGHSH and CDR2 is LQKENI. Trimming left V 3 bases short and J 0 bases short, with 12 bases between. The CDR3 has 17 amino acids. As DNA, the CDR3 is TGTGCCAGCTCACCGCTCAGGTCGGGCTCTGGGGCCAACGTCCTGACTTTC. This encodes CASSPLRSGSGANVLTF.

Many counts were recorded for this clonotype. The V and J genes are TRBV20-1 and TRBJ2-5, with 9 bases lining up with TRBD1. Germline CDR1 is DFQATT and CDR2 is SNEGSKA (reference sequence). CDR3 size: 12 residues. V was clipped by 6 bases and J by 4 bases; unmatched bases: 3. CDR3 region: CSATGGAETQYF. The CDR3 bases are TGCAGTGCAACAGGGGGCGCAGAGACCCAGTACTTC.

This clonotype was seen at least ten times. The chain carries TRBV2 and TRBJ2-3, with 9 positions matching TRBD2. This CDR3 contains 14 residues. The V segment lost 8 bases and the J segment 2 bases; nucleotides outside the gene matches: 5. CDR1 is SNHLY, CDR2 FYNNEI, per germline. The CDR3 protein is CASAIAGVTDTQYF. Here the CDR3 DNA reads TGTGCCAGCGCTATAGCGGGAGTCACAGATACGCAGTATTTT.